Described below is a single T cell receptor (beta chain) sequence and its context. This sample was taken from a study of blood T cell repertoires in COVID-19. Looking at the study overall: COVID-19 samples, acute and convalescent, were from the United States, Italy and Spain.

Researchers sorted participants into cohorts using their self-reported clinical history. TCRdb keeps only in-frame clones here, not all; method: immunoSEQ multiplex PCR. The table records about 270,000 clones, 88% of them present only once. V gave up 3 bases and J gave up 6 bases, with 6 bases separating them. This CDR3 contains 12 residues. The sequence was collected from a woman aged 25 to 39 who had recovered from COVID-19. This chain links TRBV12-3 or TRBV12-4 with TRBJ1-5; tentative D call: TRBD1 (5 bases). The specimen sequenced was PBMCs or T cells enriched from blood (not recorded which). The CDR3 nucleotides are TGTGCCAGCAGTTTGGGGGGTCAGCCCCAGCATTTT. It codes for CASSLGGQPQHF.